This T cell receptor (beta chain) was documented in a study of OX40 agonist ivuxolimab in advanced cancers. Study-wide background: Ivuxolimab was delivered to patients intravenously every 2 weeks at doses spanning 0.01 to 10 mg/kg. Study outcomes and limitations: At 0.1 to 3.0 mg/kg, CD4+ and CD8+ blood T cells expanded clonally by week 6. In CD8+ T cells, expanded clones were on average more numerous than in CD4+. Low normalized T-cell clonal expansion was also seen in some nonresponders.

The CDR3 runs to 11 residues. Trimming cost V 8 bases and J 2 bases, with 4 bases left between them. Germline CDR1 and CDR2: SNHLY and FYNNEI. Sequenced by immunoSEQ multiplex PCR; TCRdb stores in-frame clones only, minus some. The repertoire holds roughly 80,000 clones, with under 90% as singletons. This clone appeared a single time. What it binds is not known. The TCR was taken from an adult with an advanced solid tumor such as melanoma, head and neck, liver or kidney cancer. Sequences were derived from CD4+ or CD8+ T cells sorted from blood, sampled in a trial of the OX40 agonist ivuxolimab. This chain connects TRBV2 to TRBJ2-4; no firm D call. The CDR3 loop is CASRTKNIQYF. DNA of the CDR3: TGTGCCAGCCGAACCAAAAACATTCAGTACTTC.